This TCR beta chain is from a study of OX40 agonist ivuxolimab in advanced cancers. The data were produced by immunoSEQ multiplex PCR, yet TCRdb's version contains in-frame clones alone and is incomplete. The repertoire holds 75,000 to 90,000 clones, with roughly nine tenths as singletons. Regarding the study as a whole: Averaging showed that CD8+ T cells had more expanded clones than CD4+ did.

With V trimmed by 6 bases and J by 7 bases, 4 bases remained unmatched. The CDR3 consists of 13 residues. Looked up from germline, CDR1 is MNHEY and CDR2 is SVGAGI. With respect to this clone: As yet, its antigen is unknown.

This receptor was taken from an adult with an advanced solid tumor such as melanoma, head and neck, liver or kidney cancer. Source: CD4+ or CD8+ T cells sorted from blood, taken in a trial of the OX40 agonist ivuxolimab. The V call is TRBV6-5, the J call TRBJ2-1; TRBD2 matches at 9 bases. CDR3 residues: CASRRLAGNEQFF. The DNA of the CDR3 is TGTGCCAGCAGGAGGCTAGCGGGAAATGAGCAGTTCTTC.